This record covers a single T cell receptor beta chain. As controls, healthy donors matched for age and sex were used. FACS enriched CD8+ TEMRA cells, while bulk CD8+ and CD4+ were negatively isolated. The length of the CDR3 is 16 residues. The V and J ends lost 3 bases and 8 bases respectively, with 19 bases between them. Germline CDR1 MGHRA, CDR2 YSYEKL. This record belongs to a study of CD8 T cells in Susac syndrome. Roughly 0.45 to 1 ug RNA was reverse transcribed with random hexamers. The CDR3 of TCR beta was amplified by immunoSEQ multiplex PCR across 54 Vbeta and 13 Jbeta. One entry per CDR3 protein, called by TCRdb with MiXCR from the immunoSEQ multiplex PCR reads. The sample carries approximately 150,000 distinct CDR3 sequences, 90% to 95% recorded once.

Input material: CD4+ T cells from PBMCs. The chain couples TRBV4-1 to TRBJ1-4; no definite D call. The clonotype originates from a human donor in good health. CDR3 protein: CASSQAPAGSIEKLFF. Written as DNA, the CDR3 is TGCGCCAGCAGCCAGGCCCCCGCGGGTTCGATCGAAAAACTGTTTTTT.